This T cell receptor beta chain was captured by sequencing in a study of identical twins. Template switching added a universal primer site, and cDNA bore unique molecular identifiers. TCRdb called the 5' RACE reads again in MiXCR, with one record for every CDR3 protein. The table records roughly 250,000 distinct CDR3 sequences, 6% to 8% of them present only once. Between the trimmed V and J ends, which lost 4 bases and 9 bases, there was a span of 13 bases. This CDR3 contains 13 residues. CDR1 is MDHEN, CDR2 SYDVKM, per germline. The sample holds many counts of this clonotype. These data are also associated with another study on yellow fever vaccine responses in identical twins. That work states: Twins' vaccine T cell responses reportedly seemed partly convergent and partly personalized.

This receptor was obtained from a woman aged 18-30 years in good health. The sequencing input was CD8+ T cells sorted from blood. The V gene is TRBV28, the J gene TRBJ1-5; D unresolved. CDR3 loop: CASSSGPLRPQHF. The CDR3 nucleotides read TGTGCCAGCAGTTCCGGACCGTTGCGGCCCCAGCATTTT.